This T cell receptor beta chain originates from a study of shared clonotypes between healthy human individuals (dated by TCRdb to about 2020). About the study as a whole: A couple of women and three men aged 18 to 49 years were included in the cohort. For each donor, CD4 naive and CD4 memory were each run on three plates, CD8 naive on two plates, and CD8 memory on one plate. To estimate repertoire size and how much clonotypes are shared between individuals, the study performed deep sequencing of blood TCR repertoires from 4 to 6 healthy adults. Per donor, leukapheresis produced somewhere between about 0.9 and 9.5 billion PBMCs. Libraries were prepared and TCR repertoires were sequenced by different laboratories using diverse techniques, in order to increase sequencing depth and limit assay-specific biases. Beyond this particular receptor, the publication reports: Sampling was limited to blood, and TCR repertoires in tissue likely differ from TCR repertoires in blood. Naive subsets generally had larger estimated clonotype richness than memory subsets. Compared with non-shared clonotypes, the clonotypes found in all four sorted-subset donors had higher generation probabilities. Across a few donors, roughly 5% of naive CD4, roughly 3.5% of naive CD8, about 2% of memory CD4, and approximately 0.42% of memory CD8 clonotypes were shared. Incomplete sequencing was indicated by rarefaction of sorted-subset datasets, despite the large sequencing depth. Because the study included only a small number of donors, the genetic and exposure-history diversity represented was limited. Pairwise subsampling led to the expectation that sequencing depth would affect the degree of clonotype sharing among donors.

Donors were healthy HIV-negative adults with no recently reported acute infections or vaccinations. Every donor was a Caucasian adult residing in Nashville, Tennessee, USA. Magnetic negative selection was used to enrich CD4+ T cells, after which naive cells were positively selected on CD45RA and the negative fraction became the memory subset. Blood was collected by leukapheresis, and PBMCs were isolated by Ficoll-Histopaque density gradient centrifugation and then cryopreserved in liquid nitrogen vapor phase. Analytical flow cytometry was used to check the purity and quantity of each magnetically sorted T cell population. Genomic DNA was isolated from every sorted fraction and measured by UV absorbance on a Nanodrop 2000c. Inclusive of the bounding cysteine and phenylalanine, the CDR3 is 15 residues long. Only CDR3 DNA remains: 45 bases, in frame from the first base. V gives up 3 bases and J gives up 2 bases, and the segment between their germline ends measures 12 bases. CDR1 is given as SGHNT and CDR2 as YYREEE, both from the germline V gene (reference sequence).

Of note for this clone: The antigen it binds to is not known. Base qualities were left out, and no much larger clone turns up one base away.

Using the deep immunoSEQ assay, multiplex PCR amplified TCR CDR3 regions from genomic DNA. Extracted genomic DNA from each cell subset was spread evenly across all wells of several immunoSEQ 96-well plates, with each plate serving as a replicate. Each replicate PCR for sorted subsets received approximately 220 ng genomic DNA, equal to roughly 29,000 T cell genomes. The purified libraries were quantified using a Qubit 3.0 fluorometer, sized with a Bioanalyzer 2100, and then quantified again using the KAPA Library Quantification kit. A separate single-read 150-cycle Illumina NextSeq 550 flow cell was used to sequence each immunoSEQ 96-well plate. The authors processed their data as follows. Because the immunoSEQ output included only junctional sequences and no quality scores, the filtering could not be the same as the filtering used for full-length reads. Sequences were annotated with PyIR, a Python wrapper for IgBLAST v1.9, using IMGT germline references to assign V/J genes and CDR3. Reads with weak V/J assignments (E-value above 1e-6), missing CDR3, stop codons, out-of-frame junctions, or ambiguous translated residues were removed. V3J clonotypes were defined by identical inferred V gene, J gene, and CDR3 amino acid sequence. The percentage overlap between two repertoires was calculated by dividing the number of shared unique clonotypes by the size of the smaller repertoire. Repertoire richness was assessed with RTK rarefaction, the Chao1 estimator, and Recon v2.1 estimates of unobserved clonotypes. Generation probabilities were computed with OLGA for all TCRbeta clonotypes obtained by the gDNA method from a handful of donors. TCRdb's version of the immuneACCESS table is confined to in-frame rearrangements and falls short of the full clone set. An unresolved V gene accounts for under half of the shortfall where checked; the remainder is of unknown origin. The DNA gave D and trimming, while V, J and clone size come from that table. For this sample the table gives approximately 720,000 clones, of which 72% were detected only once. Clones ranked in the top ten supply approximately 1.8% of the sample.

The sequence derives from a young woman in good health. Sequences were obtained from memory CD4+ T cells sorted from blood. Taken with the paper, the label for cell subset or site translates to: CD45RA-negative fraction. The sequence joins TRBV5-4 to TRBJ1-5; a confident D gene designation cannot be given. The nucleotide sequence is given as TGTGCCAGCAGCTCTAGGGAGGACGGCAATCAGCCCCAGCATTTT. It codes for CASSSREDGNQPQHF.